The 8 T cell receptor beta chains presented below share a single source sample, sequenced in a study of blood T cell repertoires in COVID-19. Some clones are missing from TCRdb's copy, which holds only in-frame ones; the method was immunoSEQ multiplex PCR. This sample yields 150,000 to 170,000 clones, of which about 80% are seen a single time; 9% to 13% belongs to the top ten. Sequencing was performed on peripheral blood. The receptors come from a woman aged 60-75 years with COVID-19, enrolled during active disease.

The chain combines TRBV7-2 with TRBJ1-2, with D maybe TRBD1 (6 bases). The V end lost 6 bases, the J end lost 4 bases, and 18 bases lay between the germline ends. Germline values: CDR1 SGHTA, CDR2 FQGNSA. The CDR3 contains 15 residues. The CDR3 loop is CASSSDRSGVYGYTF. The DNA of the CDR3 is TGTGCCAGCAGTTCCGACAGGAGTGGGGTCTATGGCTACACCTTC.

The rearrangement links TRBV3-1 (or the pseudogene TRBV3-2) to TRBJ1-5; D uncertain. Looked up from germline, CDR1 is LGHDT and CDR2 is YNNKEL (reference sequence). The germline V and J ends were trimmed by 3 bases and 9 bases, with 15 bases remaining between them. The CDR3 extends over 14 amino acids. The CDR3 loop is CASSQRTGLGPQHF. CDR3 in DNA: TGTGCCAGCAGCCAGCGGACGGGATTAGGGCCCCAGCATTTT.

The CDR3 DNA reads as TGTGCCAGCAGCTCGACAGCTACCACTGAAGCTTTCTTT. It specifies CASSSTATTEAFF. This chain uses TRBV11-2 with TRBJ1-1; maybe TRBD1 (5 bases). The CDR3 has 13 amino acids. Germline V lookup: CDR1 SGHAT, CDR2 FQNNGV. The germline V and J ends were trimmed by 4 bases and 4 bases, with 10 bases remaining between them.

This chain joins TRBV30 and TRBJ2-1; a possible D gene is TRBD2 (6 bases). Germline CDR1 is GTSNPN and CDR2 is SVGIG (reference sequence). Between the trimmed V and J ends, which lost 4 bases and 0 bases, there was a span of 16 bases. The CDR3 contains 16 residues. Here the CDR3 DNA reads TGTGCCTGGAAACGGAGGACTACCAGCTCCTACAATGAGCAGTTCTTC. Amino acids: CAWKRRTTSSYNEQFF. Drawing the rest from reference TRBV30 and TRBJ2-1, the complete variable domain is SQTIHQWPATLVQPVGSPLSLECTVEGTSNPNLYWYRQAAGRGLQLLFYSVGIGQISSEVPQNLSASRPQDRQFILSSKKLLLSDSGFYLCAWKRRTTSSYNEQFFGPGTRLTVL.

The V call is TRBV4-2, the J call TRBJ1-2, with TRBD1 identical over 7 bases. This CDR3 has 13 residues. J lost 6 bases, V lost 8 bases, and 9 bases had no gene match. CDR1 is LGHNA and CDR2 is YNFKEQ in the germline V gene. CDR3 sequence reads: CASGNDREDGYTF. CDR3 nucleotides: TGTGCCAGCGGGAATGACAGGGAAGATGGCTACACCTTC.

The chain links TRBV6-6 to TRBJ1-1, with 9 bases aligning to TRBD1. Germline V gives CDR1 MNHNY, CDR2 SVGAGI (reference sequence). The CDR3 is made up of 17 amino acids. The V gene end was trimmed by 5 bases and the J gene end by 6 bases; junction bases not matched to a gene: 16. CDR3 DNA: TGTGCCAGCAGTCAACAGGGGGCGCGGGGGAGGCGGTCTGAAGCTTTCTTT. Translated, it gives CASSQQGARGRRSEAFF.

The genes are TRBV21-1 and TRBJ2-1; the table's D gene call, TRBD2, was not cross checked with the DNA. TRBV21-1 is a pseudogene. The CDR3 is made up of 20 amino acids. The CDR3 coding sequence is TGTGCCAGCAGCAAACGGGGACTAGCGGGTCCTAACAGCTCCTACAATGAGCAGTTCTTC. This encodes CASSKRGLAGPNSSYNEQFF.

The V and J genes are TRBV7-8 and TRBJ1-1; D is unresolved. The V end was cut by 5 bases, the J end by 0 bases, with 7 bases between. CDR1 is SGHVS and CDR2 is FQNEAQ in the germline V gene. This CDR3 has 13 amino acids. CDR3 amino acids: CASSGLVNTEAFF. The CDR3 nucleotides read TGTGCCAGCAGCGGACTCGTGAACACTGAAGCTTTCTTT.